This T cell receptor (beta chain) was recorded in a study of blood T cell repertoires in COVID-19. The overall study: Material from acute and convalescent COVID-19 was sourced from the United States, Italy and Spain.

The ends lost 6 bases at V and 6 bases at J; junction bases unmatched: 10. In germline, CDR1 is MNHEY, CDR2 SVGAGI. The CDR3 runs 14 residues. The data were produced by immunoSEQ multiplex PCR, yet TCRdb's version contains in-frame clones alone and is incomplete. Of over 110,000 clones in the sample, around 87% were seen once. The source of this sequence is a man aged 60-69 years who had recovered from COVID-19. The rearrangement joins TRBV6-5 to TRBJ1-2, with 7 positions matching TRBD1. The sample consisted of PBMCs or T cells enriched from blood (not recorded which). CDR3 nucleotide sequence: TGTGCCAGCAGCAGGGTGGAGGGGGCTGATGGCTACACCTTC. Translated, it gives CASSRVEGADGYTF.